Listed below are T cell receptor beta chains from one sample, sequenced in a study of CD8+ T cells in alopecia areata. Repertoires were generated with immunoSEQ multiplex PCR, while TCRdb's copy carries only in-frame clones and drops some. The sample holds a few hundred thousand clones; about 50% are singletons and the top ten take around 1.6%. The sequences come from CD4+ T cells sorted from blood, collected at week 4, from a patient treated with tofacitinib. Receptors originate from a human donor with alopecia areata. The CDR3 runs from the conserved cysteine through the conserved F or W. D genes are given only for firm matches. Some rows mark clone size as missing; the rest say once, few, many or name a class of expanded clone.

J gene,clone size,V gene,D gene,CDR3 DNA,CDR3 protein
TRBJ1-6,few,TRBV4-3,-,TGCGCCAGCAGCCAAGAAGGGAATAATTCACCCCTCCACTTT,CASSQEGNNSPLHF
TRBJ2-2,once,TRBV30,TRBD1,TGTGCCTGGAGAGTACAGGGGGCCGGGGAGCTGTTTTTT,CAWRVQGAGELFF
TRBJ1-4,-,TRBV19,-,TGTGCCGCTGGGGACCGACCGTTTTTT,CAAGDRPFF
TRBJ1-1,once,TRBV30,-,TGTGCCTGGAGCCGGGGCAGGGCGAGTGAAGCTTTCTTT,CAWSRGRASEAFF
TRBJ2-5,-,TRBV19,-,TGTGCCAGTAGGAAGACGGATGAAGAGACCCAGTACTTC,CASRKTDEETQYF
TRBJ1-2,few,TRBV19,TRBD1,TGTGCCAGTAGTTCGGTCCCGGGACAGGGAAACTATGGCTACACCTTC,CASSSVPGQGNYGYTF
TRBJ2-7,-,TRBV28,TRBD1,TGTGCCAGCAGTCCCGCCCGGGACAGGGGGAAATACGAGCAGTACTTC,CASSPARDRGKYEQYF
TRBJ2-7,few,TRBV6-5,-,TGTGCCAGCAAGAGGGACAACTCCTACGAGCAGTACTTC,CASKRDNSYEQYF
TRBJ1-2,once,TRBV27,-,TGTGCCAGCAGTTTAGTTGGGTGGTCCTATGGCTACACCTTC,CASSLVGWSYGYTF
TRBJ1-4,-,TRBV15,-,TGTGCCACCTTTGGGGCGAGTGGTGAAAAACTGTTTTTT,CATFGASGEKLFF
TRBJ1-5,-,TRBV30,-,TGTGCCTGGGGGTTGGGGGATGCTAGAAATCAGCCCCAGCATTTT,CAWGLGDARNQPQHF
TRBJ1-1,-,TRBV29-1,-,TGCAGCGTAGCAGGGGTAGTGCACACTGAAGCTTTCTTT,CSVAGVVHTEAFF
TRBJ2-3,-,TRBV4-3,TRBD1,TGCGCCAGCAGCCAAGAAAGACAGGGGGCAGATACGCAGTATTTT,CASSQERQGADTQYF
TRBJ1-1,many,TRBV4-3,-,TGCGCCAGCAGCCAATCCCTGGCGGACACTGAAGCTTTCTTT,CASSQSLADTEAFF
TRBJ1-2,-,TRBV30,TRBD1,TGTGCCTGGCTCCCCGGGACAGGGGGTGGCTACACCTTC,CAWLPGTGGGYTF
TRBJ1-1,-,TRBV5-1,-,TGCGCCAGCAGCTTGAGATGGGAAACTGAAGCTTTCTTT,CASSLRWETEAFF
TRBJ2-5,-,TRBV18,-,TGTGCCAGCTCACCTGGGAGAGTCCAAGAGACCCAGTACTTC,CASSPGRVQETQYF
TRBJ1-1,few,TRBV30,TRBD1,TGTGCCTGGAAATGGGTGACAGGGAGCGCTTTCTTT,CAWKWVTGSAFF
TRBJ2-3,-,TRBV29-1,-,TGCAGCGTTCGGTCTAGGCTCACAGATACGCAGTATTTT,CSVRSRLTDTQYF
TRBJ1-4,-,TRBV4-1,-,TGCGCCAGCAGCCAAGTTTTGCAGTCTAATGAAAAACTGTTTTTT,CASSQVLQSNEKLFF
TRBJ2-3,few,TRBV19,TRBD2,TGTGCCAGTAGTATTCGGATACGCCGCGGGGGTTCTACAGATACGCAGTATTTT,CASSIRIRRGGSTDTQYF
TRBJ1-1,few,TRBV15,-,TGTGCCACCAGCAGAGAGGGATCGGGCACTGAAGCTTTCTTT,CATSREGSGTEAFF
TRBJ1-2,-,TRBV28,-,TGTGCCAGCAGTCTCCCGGGAAGGGAGATCGACACCTTC,CASSLPGREIDTF
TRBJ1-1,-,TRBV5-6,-,TGTGCCAGCAGCCGGCAAGACACTGAAGCTTTCTTT,CASSRQDTEAFF
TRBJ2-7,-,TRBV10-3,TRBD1,TGTGCCGTCCGGACAGGGGGCGAGCAGTACTTC,CAVRTGGEQYF
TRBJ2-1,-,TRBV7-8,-,TGTGCCAGCAGCCCACAGAGGGACAATGAGCAGTTCTTC,CASSPQRDNEQFF
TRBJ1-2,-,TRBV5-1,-,TGCGCCAGCAGCCGGGACCGCGACTATGGCTACACCTTC,CASSRDRDYGYTF
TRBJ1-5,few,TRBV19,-,TGTGCCAGTAGTATTTCACTCACCGGGCAGCATTTT,CASSISLTGQHF
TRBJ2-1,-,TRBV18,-,TGTGCCAGCTCACCTTTTTATGGGGACAATGAGCAGTTCTTC,CASSPFYGDNEQFF
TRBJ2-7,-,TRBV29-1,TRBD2,TGCAGCGGCGGGGAGGGACGGCCCTACGAGCAGTACTTC,CSGGEGRPYEQYF
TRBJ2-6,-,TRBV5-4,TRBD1,TGTGCCAGCAGCTTGGGGACAGGGACCAACGTCCTGACTTTC,CASSLGTGTNVLTF
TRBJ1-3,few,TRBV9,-,TGTGCCAGCAGCGTAGACTCGAGGGGTGGAAACACCATATATTTT,CASSVDSRGGNTIYF
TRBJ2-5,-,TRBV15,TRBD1,TGTGCCACCAGCAGAGGGGACAGGGATGAGACCCAGTACTTC,CATSRGDRDETQYF
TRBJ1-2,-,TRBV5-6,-,TGTGCCAGCAGCTTGGACAGCCTTAACTATGGCTACACCTTC,CASSLDSLNYGYTF
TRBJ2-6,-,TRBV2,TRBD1,TGTGCCAGCGGTAGGACAGGAGTCTCTGGGGCCAACGTCCTGACTTTC,CASGRTGVSGANVLTF
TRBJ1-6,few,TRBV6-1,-,TGTGCCAGCAGTGACGCCTCACCCCTCCACTTT,CASSDASPLHF
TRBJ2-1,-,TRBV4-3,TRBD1,TGCGCCAGCAGCCAAGACTCCATGGGACAGCTATACAATGAGCAGTTCTTC,CASSQDSMGQLYNEQFF
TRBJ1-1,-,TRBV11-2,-,TGTGCCAGCAGCTTGGGTCGCGGCACTGAAGCTTTCTTT,CASSLGRGTEAFF
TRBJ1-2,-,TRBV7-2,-,TGTGCCAGCAGCCACCGACAGGACTATGGCTACACCTTC,CASSHRQDYGYTF
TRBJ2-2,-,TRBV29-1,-,TGCAGCGTCAGGACAGTGAGCACCGGGGAGCTGTTTTTT,CSVRTVSTGELFF
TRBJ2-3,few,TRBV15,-,TGTGCCACCAGCAGGGGACCAGGAGATACGCAGTATTTT,CATSRGPGDTQYF
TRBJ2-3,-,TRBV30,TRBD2,TGTGCCTGGAGCGTTTTAAGCGGGGGCGCAGGGCTAAGCACAGATACGCAGTATTTT,CAWSVLSGGAGLSTDTQYF
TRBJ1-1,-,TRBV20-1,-,TGCAGTGCTTATAGACAGTCTGAAGCTTTCTTT,CSAYRQSEAFF
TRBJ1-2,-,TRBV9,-,TGTGCCAGCAGCGTAGGACAGAGCTACACCTTC,CASSVGQSYTF
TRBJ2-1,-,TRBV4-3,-,TGCGCCAGCAGCCAAGATGGGGCAGGGATACTCAATGAGCAGTTCTTC,CASSQDGAGILNEQFF
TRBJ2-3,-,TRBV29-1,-,TGCAGCGTCTCAGGACAGACCGACCCTTATAGCACAGATACGCAGTATTTT,CSVSGQTDPYSTDTQYF
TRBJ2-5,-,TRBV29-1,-,TGCAGCGTAATTCCAGAGCGGAGGGAGACCCAGTACTTC,CSVIPERRETQYF
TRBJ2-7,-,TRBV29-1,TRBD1,TGCAGCGTTGGGACAGGAGACTCCTACGAGCAGTACTTC,CSVGTGDSYEQYF
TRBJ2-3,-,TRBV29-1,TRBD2,TGCAGCGTTGAAAATTCTGCGGGGGTCACAGATACGCAGTATTTT,CSVENSAGVTDTQYF
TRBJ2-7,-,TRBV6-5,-,TGTGCCAGCAGGGGAAATCGGGGACACGATGACGAGCAGTACTTC,CASRGNRGHDDEQYF
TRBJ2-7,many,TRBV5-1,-,TGCGCCAGCAGCTCAATGACTAGTGCAGTCGAGCAGTACTTC,CASSSMTSAVEQYF
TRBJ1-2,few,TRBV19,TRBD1,TGTGCCAGTATGTCCAGGGGGCTACAGGACTATGGCTACACCTTC,CASMSRGLQDYGYTF
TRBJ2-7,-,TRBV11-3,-,TGTGCCAGCAGCTCCAGGGGAACCTACGAGCAGTACTTC,CASSSRGTYEQYF
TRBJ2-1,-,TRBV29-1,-,TGCAGCGTTGACGCTGGAGGCGTCTACAATGAGCAGTTCTTC,CSVDAGGVYNEQFF
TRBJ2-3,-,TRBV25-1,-,TGTGCCAGCAGTGCCCTAGCGCCGCGGACAGATACGCAGTATTTT,CASSALAPRTDTQYF
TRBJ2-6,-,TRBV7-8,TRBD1,TGTGCCAACTCCGGGACAGGGGGATCTGGGGCCAACGTCCTGACTTTC,CANSGTGGSGANVLTF
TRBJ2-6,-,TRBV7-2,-,TGTGCCAGCAGCCCACGAAACTCTGGGGCCAACGTCCTGACTTTC,CASSPRNSGANVLTF
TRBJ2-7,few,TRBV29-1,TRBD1,TGCAGCGTTGCGGAATTGACAGGGCGCGAGCAGTACTTC,CSVAELTGREQYF
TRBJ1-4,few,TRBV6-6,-,TGTGCCAGCAGTTACGCAGGGCAAAAACTGTTTTTT,CASSYAGQKLFF